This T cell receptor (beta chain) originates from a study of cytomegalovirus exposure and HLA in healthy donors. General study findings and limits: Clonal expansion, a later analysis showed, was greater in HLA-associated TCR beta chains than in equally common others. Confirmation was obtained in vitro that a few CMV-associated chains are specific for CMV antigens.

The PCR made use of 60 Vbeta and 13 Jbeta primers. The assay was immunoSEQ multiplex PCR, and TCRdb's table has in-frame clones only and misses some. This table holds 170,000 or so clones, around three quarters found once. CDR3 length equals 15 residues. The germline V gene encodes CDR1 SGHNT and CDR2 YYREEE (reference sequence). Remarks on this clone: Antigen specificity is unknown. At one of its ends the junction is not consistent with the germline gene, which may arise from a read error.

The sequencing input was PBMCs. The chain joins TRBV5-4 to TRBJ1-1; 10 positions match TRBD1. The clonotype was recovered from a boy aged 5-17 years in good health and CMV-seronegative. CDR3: CAGSRRDRGNTEAFF. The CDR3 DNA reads TGTGCCGGCAGCCGACGGGACAGGGGGAACACTGAAGCTTTCTTT.